Below, 16 T cell receptor beta chains from the same sample are listed, as sequenced in a study of T cells in Graves' hyperthyroidism and ophthalmopathy. The TCR beta CDR3 regions underwent amplification using RNA transcripts as the source. A first-round RT-PCR of the TCR CDR3 used the HTBI primer set. MiXCR was run by TCRdb on the multiplex PCR reads, yielding one entry per CDR3 protein. The table records 250,000 to 300,000 distinct CDR3 sequences, about 14% of them present only once. The sequencing input was blood. The receptors shown here come from a woman in her forties with Graves' hyperthyroidism that later progressed to Graves' ophthalmopathy.

This clonotype was seen ten or more times. The J gene is TRBJ2-5, the V gene TRBV20-1, with TRBD2 matching 7 bases. Germline assignment: CDR1 DFQATT and CDR2 SNEGSKA (reference sequence). J gave up 5 bases and V 3 bases, and 12 bases lay outside the gene matches. This CDR3 comprises 15 residues. CDR3 protein: CSARDAGEARETQYF. CDR3 bases: TGCAGTGCTAGGGACGCGGGAGAGGCCAGGGAGACCCAGTACTTC.

This clonotype was found many times. The chain employs TRBV27 and TRBJ2-7, with 9 bases aligning to TRBD1. CDR3 size: 14 residues. The V gene's germline CDR1 is MNHEY and CDR2 SMNVEV (reference sequence). V dropped 3 bases and J dropped 3; count of bases not matched to a gene: 3. CDR3 residues: CASSFAGQGYEQYF. The CDR3 DNA reads as TGTGCCAGCAGTTTTGCGGGACAGGGCTACGAGCAGTACTTC.

This clonotype was observed many times. The rearrangement joins TRBV10-3 to TRBJ2-2, with D perhaps matching TRBD2 (6 bases). Germline V lookup: CDR1 ENHRY, CDR2 SYGVKD. The CDR3 has 16 residues. V dropped 8 bases and J dropped 0 bases, with 16 bases sitting between them. CDR3 sequence: CAICCSSATNTGELFF. The CDR3 DNA reads as TGTGCCATCTGTTGTTCTAGCGCCACGAACACCGGGGAGCTGTTTTTT.

This clonotype came up a few times. The chain joins TRBV5-6 to TRBJ2-2; 8 nucleotides align to TRBD2. The CDR3 contains 20 residues. Germline assignment: CDR1 SGHDT and CDR2 YYEEEE. Trimming at V came to 2 bases and at J to 0 bases, leaving 15 bases not matched to a gene. CDR3 protein: CASSFYVTGLAFSNTGELFF. CDR3 in DNA: TGTGCCAGCAGCTTTTATGTAACAGGACTAGCCTTTTCGAACACCGGGGAGCTGTTTTTT.

J is TRBJ2-7 and V is TRBV27; D may match TRBD1 or TRBD2 (5 bases each). The V and J ends lost 0 bases and 3 bases respectively, with 15 bases between them. Germline CDR1 reads MNHEY; CDR2 reads SMNVEV (reference sequence). The length of the CDR3 is 16 residues. The CDR3 DNA sequence: TGTGCCAGCAGTTTATCGGGGACGGCTGTGAACTACGAGCAGTACTTC. This codes for CASSLSGTAVNYEQYF.

In its sample, this clonotype was seen many times. V is TRBV27 and J is TRBJ1-1; D unclear. Germline loops: CDR1 MNHEY, CDR2 SMNVEV (reference sequence). This CDR3 is built from 12 residues. The V and J ends lost 0 bases and 6 bases respectively, with 5 bases between them. The CDR3 protein is CASSLSAAEAFF. As DNA, the CDR3 is TGTGCCAGCAGTTTATCGGCCGCTGAAGCTTTCTTT.

This clonotype occurred many times. V and J are TRBV7-6 and TRBJ2-6; D is possibly TRBD1 or TRBD2 (5 bases each). Germline CDR1 reads SGHVS; CDR2 reads FNYEAQ. V gave up 4 bases and J gave up 0 bases, with 16 bases separating them. The CDR3 runs to 18 residues. The CDR3 loop reads CASSWEQDIASGANVLTF. The CDR3 DNA reads as TGTGCCAGCAGCTGGGAGCAGGACATTGCCTCTGGGGCCAACGTCCTGACTTTC.

This chain uses TRBV28 with TRBJ2-7; TRBD1 matches 9 bases. The CDR3 is made up of 13 amino acids. V trimming: 8 bases; J trimming: 2 bases; junction bases outside the gene matches: 4. Germline CDR1 is MDHEN and CDR2 is SYDVKM. CDR3 amino acids: CASGDRVAYEQYF. The CDR3, as DNA: TGTGCCAGCGGGGACAGGGTTGCCTACGAGCAGTACTTC. Complete variable domain (other parts from reference TRBV28 and TRBJ2-7): DVKVTQSSRYLVKRTGEKVFLECVQDMDHENMFWYRQDPGLGLRLIYFSYDVKMKEKGDIPEGYSVSREKKERFSLILESASTNQTSMYLCASGDRVAYEQYFGPGTRLTVT.

This clonotype was seen a handful of times. This chain joins TRBV19 and TRBJ1-1, with 10 bases aligning to TRBD1. J gave up 5 bases and V 4 bases, and 4 bases lay outside the gene matches. This CDR3 is 14 amino acids long. Germline V gene sequence: CDR1 LNHDA, CDR2 SQIVND (reference sequence). This CDR3 reads CASSTGQGRTEAFF. The CDR3 DNA reads TGTGCCAGTAGTACGGGACAGGGGCGTACTGAAGCTTTCTTT. Based on the CDR3 plus reference TRBV19 and TRBJ1-1, the full variable domain is DGGITQSPKYLFRKEGQNVTLSCEQNLNHDAMYWYRQDPGQGLRLIYYSQIVNDFQKGDIAEGYSVSREKKESFPLTVTSAQKNPTAFYLCASSTGQGRTEAFFGQGTRLTVV.

The table lists this clonotype with many counts. Written as DNA, the CDR3 is TGCGCCAGCAGCTCCGGACGGACTCACCCTAAAGAGCAGTACTTC. This sequence encodes CASSSGRTHPKEQYF. This rearrangement joins TRBV5-1 to TRBJ2-7, with D possibly being TRBD2 (5 bases). The CDR3 length is 15 residues. Trimming removed 3 bases at V and 7 bases at J, with 20 bases between. Per germline, CDR1 SGHRS and CDR2 YFSETQ.

In its sample, this clonotype was seen many times. This chain's CDR3 is CASSLPSGPGVNEQFF. Written as DNA, the CDR3 is TGTGCCAGCAGCTTACCAAGCGGTCCAGGGGTCAATGAGCAGTTCTTC. This chain connects TRBV13 to TRBJ2-1, with D tentatively TRBD1 (6 bases). The germline V gene encodes CDR1 PRHDT and CDR2 FYEKMQ (reference sequence). CDR3 size: 16 residues. The V end was cut by 2 bases, the J end by 6 bases, with 17 bases between.

This clonotype was found many times. V gene TRBV27 combines with J gene TRBJ1-4; TRBD1 is a possible D gene (5 bases). Trimming shortened V by 6 bases and J by 2 bases, and 7 bases separated the two germline ends. In germline, CDR1 is MNHEY, CDR2 SMNVEV (reference sequence). The CDR3 sequence is 13 residues long. The CDR3 coding sequence is TGTGCCAGCAGGGGGCGGACTAATGAAAAACTGTTTTTT. Its protein product is CASRGRTNEKLFF.

Concerning this clonotype: It may be a read error: a sequence one base away is much more abundant. The J gene is TRBJ2-7, the V gene TRBV10-3; 9 bases are shared with TRBD2. This CDR3 contains 15 residues. Germline values: CDR1 ENHRY, CDR2 SYGVKD. V was pared by 5 bases and J by 7 bases, with 12 bases of the junction left unmatched. The CDR3 sequence: CAISTTSGPTNEQYF. The CDR3 nucleotides read TGTGCCATCAGTACTACTAGCGGGCCGACCAATGAGCAGTACTTC.

This clonotype occurred many times. The chain links TRBV20-1 to TRBJ1-1; D not resolved. In germline, CDR1 is DFQATT, CDR2 SNEGSKA (reference sequence). The CDR3 is made up of 11 amino acids. V was trimmed by 2 bases and J by 10 bases, leaving 11 bases between them. CDR3 protein: CSARSHLGAFF. The CDR3 coding sequence is TGCAGTGCTAGATCCCATTTAGGAGCTTTCTTT.

This clonotype showed up many times. The V call is TRBV2, the J call TRBJ2-4, with D possibly matching TRBD2 (7 bases). V was cut by 6 bases and J by 7 bases, with 28 bases left in between. This CDR3 has 18 residues. Looked up from germline, CDR1 is SNHLY and CDR2 is FYNNEI. Written as DNA, the CDR3 is TGTGCCAGCAGGGGGGGGGCAAGCGGAACACTAGCCGGGAACATTCAGTACTTC. Encoded protein: CASRGGASGTLAGNIQYF.

This clonotype was picked up a small number of times. This chain joins TRBV29-1 and TRBJ2-7; TRBD1 agrees at 9 bases. This CDR3 spans 13 amino acids. From germline, CDR1 is SQVTM and CDR2 ANQGSEA. V trimming: 7 bases; J trimming: 6 bases; junction bases outside the gene matches: 10. CDR3 sequence reads: CSAAPGTGSEQYF. The CDR3, as DNA: TGCAGCGCTGCACCCGGGACAGGGTCCGAGCAGTACTTC.